A single sample is the source of the 20 T cell receptor beta chains below, sequenced in a study of early T cells in non-severe SARS-CoV-2 infection. TCRdb called the 5' RACE reads again in MiXCR, with one record for every CDR3 protein. The sample contains 57,000 or so distinct CDR3 sequences, 5.5% to 6.5% of which appear only once. Material for sequencing was whole blood. The receptors here all came from an adult who was a healthcare worker with PCR-confirmed SARS-CoV-2 infection or an uninfected control (not recorded which).

This clonotype was seen many times. This chain uses TRBV12-3 or TRBV12-4 with TRBJ1-5; TRBD1 might be the D (6 bases). This CDR3 is 13 amino acids long. V was cut by 5 bases and J by 7 bases, with 12 bases left in between. CDR3 loop: CASSPTGFQPQHF. The CDR3 nucleotides read TGTGCCAGCAGTCCTACAGGGTTCCAGCCCCAGCATTTT.

This clonotype was counted ten times or more. The rearrangement links TRBV6-6 to TRBJ2-3; the D gene is possibly TRBD2 (6 bases). CDR1 and CDR2 from the germline V gene are MNHNY and SVGAGI (reference sequence). The CDR3 contains 16 residues. V lost 0 bases and J 2 bases, leaving 12 bases between the germline ends. The CDR3 protein is CASSYSGGAPTDTQYF. The CDR3 bases are TGTGCCAGCAGTTACTCAGGCGGGGCACCCACAGATACGCAGTATTTT.

A few counts support this clonotype. J is TRBJ1-5 and V is TRBV20-1; tentative D call: TRBD1 (5 bases). CDR1 DFQATT and CDR2 SNEGSKA come from the germline V gene (reference sequence). The CDR3 loop spans 14 amino acids. Trimming shortened V by 0 bases and J by 4 bases, and 10 bases separated the two germline ends. The CDR3, as DNA: TGCAGTGCTAGAGATTGGCAGGGAAATCAGCCCCAGCATTTT. This sequence encodes CSARDWQGNQPQHF.

This clonotype was counted only a few times. This rearrangement joins TRBV3-1 to TRBJ2-2; 12 bases fit TRBD2. The V and J ends lost 2 bases and 9 bases, in that order; junction bases with no gene match: 19. Germline assignment: CDR1 LGHDT and CDR2 YNNKEL (reference sequence). The CDR3 spans 20 residues. CDR3 amino acids: CASSQPAGLAGTWSSRELFF. CDR3 bases: TGTGCCAGCAGCCAACCAGCGGGACTAGCGGGCACTTGGTCGTCCCGGGAGCTGTTTTTT.

This clonotype was counted ten times or more. The V and J genes are TRBV5-5 and TRBJ2-1; 15 bases fit TRBD2. With V trimmed by 3 bases and J by 7 bases, 5 bases remained unmatched. Germline V CDR1 and CDR2: SGHKS, YYEKEE (reference sequence). The CDR3 is 16 residues long. The CDR3 nucleotides are TGTGCCAGCAGCTCGGGACTAGCGGGGGGTTCTAATGAGCAGTTCTTC. It codes for CASSSGLAGGSNEQFF.

This clonotype was counted many times. This chain joins TRBV9 and TRBJ1-4, with 7 bases fitting TRBD1. The CDR3 totals 17 residues. J was trimmed by 0 bases and V by 3 bases; bases with no gene match: 8. The germline V gene has CDR1 SGDLS and CDR2 YYNGEE. The CDR3 region has the DNA TGTGCCAGCAGCGCTCCACAGGGGATGGCAACTAATGAAAAACTGTTTTTT. The encoded protein is CASSAPQGMATNEKLFF.

This clonotype was recorded a few times. The J gene is TRBJ2-3, the V gene TRBV11-2; 8 nucleotides agree with TRBD1. Germline assignment: CDR1 SGHAT and CDR2 FQNNGV. The V segment lost 4 bases and the J segment 6 bases; nucleotides outside the gene matches: 9. This CDR3 region has 15 residues. The CDR3 DNA reads as TGTGCCAGCAGCTGGACAGGGAGGTGGGCTGATACGCAGTATTTT. Residues: CASSWTGRWADTQYF.

The chain employs TRBV12-5 and TRBJ2-2; D uncertain. The V gene lost 2 bases and the J gene lost 6 bases, with 10 bases spanning the gap. The V gene's germline CDR1 is LGHNT and CDR2 FRNRAP. The CDR3 has 14 amino acids. The CDR3 DNA sequence: TGTGCTAGTGGTTTGCTCGTCCAATCCGGGGAGCTGTTTTTT. It yields the protein CASGLLVQSGELFF.

The J gene is TRBJ1-6, the V gene TRBV27; D not certain. V lost 2 bases, J lost 9 bases, and 11 bases lay in between. The germline V gene has CDR1 MNHEY and CDR2 SMNVEV (reference sequence). The CDR3 is 14 residues long. CDR3 in amino acids: CASSLGGRGSPLHF. The CDR3 bases are TGTGCCAGCAGTTTAGGTGGGCGCGGTTCACCCCTCCACTTT.

This clonotype was recorded at least ten times. CDR3 loop: CASSVEGLNTEAFF. DNA of the CDR3: TGTGCCAGCAGTGTAGAGGGATTGAACACTGAAGCTTTCTTT. The V and J genes are TRBV6-1 and TRBJ1-1; D gene uncertain. CDR1 is MNHNS, CDR2 SASEGT, per germline. V lost 4 bases, J lost 0 bases, and 9 bases lay in between. The CDR3 contains 14 residues.

Ten or more counts support this clonotype. The V gene is TRBV5-5, the J gene TRBJ1-6; the match to TRBD1 covers 8 bases. Germline V gene sequence: CDR1 SGHKS, CDR2 YYEKEE (reference sequence). Trimming took 2 bases from V and 10 from J; bases not matched to a gene: 2. The CDR3 has 13 amino acids. DNA for the CDR3: TGTGCCAGCAGCTTTGACAGGGGCTCACCCCTCCACTTT. This sequence encodes CASSFDRGSPLHF. The complete variable domain, with remaining parts taken from reference TRBV5-5 and TRBJ1-6, reads DAGVTQSPTHLIKTRGQQVTLRCSPISGHKSVSWYQQVLGQGPQFIFQYYEKEERGRGNFPDRFSARQFPNYSSELNVNALLLGDSALYLCASSFDRGSPLHFGNGTRLTVT.

This clonotype came up many times. The chain carries TRBV28 and TRBJ2-7; no definite D call. This CDR3 has 12 amino acids. Germline V gene lookup returns CDR1 MDHEN and CDR2 SYDVKM. Trimming removed 3 bases at V and 6 bases at J, with 9 bases between. CDR3 DNA: TGTGCCAGCAGTTTGGAGCGACGCGAGCAGTACTTC. Translating gives CASSLERREQYF.

This clonotype was observed a few times. The rearrangement uses TRBV6-1 and TRBJ2-2; 10 bases match TRBD2. The germline gives CDR1 MNHNS, CDR2 SASEGT. The CDR3 runs to 16 residues. V was clipped by 5 bases and J by 1 base; unmatched bases: 4. CDR3 loop: CASSPWTSGNTGELFF. DNA of the CDR3: TGTGCCAGCAGTCCTTGGACTAGCGGGAACACCGGGGAGCTGTTTTTT.

This clonotype was counted between two and nine times. The chain couples TRBV7-8 to TRBJ2-7; 10 nucleotides line up with TRBD1. After removal of 2 bases from V and 7 bases from J, the junction contained 8 bases not matched to a gene. The CDR3 covers 15 residues. Per germline, CDR1 SGHVS and CDR2 FQNEAQ. The DNA of the CDR3 is TGTGCCAGCAGCTTAAGCGGGACAGGGGCCCTGGAGCAGTACTTC. It is translated as CASSLSGTGALEQYF. The complete variable domain, with remaining parts taken from reference TRBV7-8 and TRBJ2-7, reads GAGVSQSPRYKVAKRGQDVALRCDPISGHVSLFWYQQALGQGPEFLTYFQNEAQLDKSGLPSDRFFAERPEGSVSTLKIQRTQQEDSAVYLCASSLSGTGALEQYFGPGTRLTVT.

There are many counts of this clonotype. CDR3 loop: CASSNPGQGVLGYTF. CDR3 sequence (DNA): TGTGCCAGCAGCAACCCGGGACAGGGGGTTTTGGGCTACACCTTC. V is TRBV25-1 and J is TRBJ1-2; 11 bases line up with TRBD1. Germline-derived CDR1 and CDR2 are MGHDK and SYGVNS. CDR3 length: 15 amino acids. With 6 bases clipped from V and 8 bases from J, the junction kept 11 bases outside the gene matches.

The chain employs TRBV24-1 and TRBJ2-2, with D hard to call. This CDR3 has 15 residues. The V end was cut by 1 base, the J end by 1 base, with 6 bases between. Germline CDR1 reads KGHDR; CDR2 reads SFDVKD. The CDR3 DNA reads TGTGCCACCAGTGATTTTACGGAGAACACCGGGGAGCTGTTTTTT. Encoded protein: CATSDFTENTGELFF.

The sample holds many counts of this clonotype. The V and J genes are TRBV20-1 and TRBJ2-3; D gene unclear. The V end was cut by 7 bases, the J end by 0 bases, with 17 bases between. The CDR3 is made up of 15 amino acids. Looked up from germline, CDR1 is DFQATT and CDR2 is SNEGSKA (reference sequence). For the CDR3, the DNA is TGCAGTGGCAAGCTTGGGTCCACTAGCACAGATACGCAGTATTTT. Residues: CSGKLGSTSTDTQYF.

This clonotype was observed many times. The CDR3 spells CASSLRLDGTPLHF. The DNA of the CDR3 is TGTGCCAGCAGCTTACGGCTAGATGGGACACCCCTCCACTTT. This rearrangement joins TRBV7-6 to TRBJ1-6, with D uncertain. V lost 2 bases and J lost 11, with 13 bases in between. The CDR3 has 14 amino acids. Germline V gene sequence: CDR1 SGHVS, CDR2 FNYEAQ.

At least ten counts were recorded for this clonotype. This rearrangement joins TRBV27 to TRBJ1-5, with D perhaps matching TRBD1 (6 bases). This CDR3 contains 15 residues. CDR1 and CDR2 (germline): MNHEY, SMNVEV (reference sequence). V dropped 5 bases and J dropped 2 bases, with 13 bases sitting between them. CDR3 bases: TGTGCCAGCAGTCAGCAGGGGTTGGGCAATCAGCCCCAGCATTTT. Translating it yields CASSQQGLGNQPQHF.

This chain connects TRBV20-1 to TRBJ2-7; 8 bases map to TRBD1. V dropped 0 bases and J dropped 5; count of bases not matched to a gene: 12. The length of the CDR3 is 16 residues. Germline V gives CDR1 DFQATT, CDR2 SNEGSKA (reference sequence). The CDR3 region has the DNA TGCAGTGCTAGAGATCCGGACAGGGACGGTCTCCACGAGCAGTACTTC. It encodes CSARDPDRDGLHEQYF.